This T cell receptor (beta chain) was observed in a study of blood T cell repertoires in COVID-19. For the study at large: There were acute and convalescent COVID-19 samples, and they came from the United States, Italy and Spain.

CDR1 is KGHSH and CDR2 is LQKENI in the germline V gene. Losses at the gene ends were 8 bases for V and 3 bases for J; bases not matched to a gene: 6. The CDR3 runs to 14 residues. Original processing notes: Estimated nucleated cell counts came from reference gene primer amplification. Generated by immunoSEQ multiplex PCR, the TCRdb table keeps only in-frame clones and is missing some. V, J and clone size were drawn from that table, and D and trimming were deduced from the DNA. This sample yields 97,000 or so clones, of which around 86% are seen a single time; less than 3.5% belongs to the top ten. The V call is TRBV18, the J call TRBJ2-3, with 9 nucleotides matching TRBD1. This receptor was taken from a man aged 45-60 years with active or convalescent COVID-19. The sample was peripheral blood. DNA for the CDR3: TGTGCCAGCCGTCCGGACAGGGGAACAGATACGCAGTATTTT. This codes for CASRPDRGTDTQYF.